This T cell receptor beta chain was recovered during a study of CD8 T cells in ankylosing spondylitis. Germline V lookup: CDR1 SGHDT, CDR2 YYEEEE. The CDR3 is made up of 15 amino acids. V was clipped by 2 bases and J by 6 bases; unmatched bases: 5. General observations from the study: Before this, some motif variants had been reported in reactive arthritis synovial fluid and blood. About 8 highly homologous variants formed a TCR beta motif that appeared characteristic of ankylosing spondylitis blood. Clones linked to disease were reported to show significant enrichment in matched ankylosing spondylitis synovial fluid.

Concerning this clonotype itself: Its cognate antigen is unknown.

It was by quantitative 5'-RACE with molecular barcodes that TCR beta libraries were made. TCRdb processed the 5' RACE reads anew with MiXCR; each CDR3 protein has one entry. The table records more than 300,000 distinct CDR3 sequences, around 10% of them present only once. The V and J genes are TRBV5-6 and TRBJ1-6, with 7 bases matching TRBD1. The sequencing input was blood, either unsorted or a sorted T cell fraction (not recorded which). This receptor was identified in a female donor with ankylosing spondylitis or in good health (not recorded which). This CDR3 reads CASSFRQGGNSPLHF. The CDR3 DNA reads TGTGCCAGCAGCTTCAGACAGGGAGGTAATTCACCCCTCCACTTT. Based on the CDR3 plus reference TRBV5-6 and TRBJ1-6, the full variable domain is DAGVTQSPTHLIKTRGQQVTLRCSPKSGHDTVSWYQQALGQGPQFIFQYYEEEERQRGNFPDRFSGHQFPNYSSELNVNALLLGDSALYLCASSFRQGGNSPLHFGNGTRLTVT.